This T cell receptor beta chain originates from a study of blood T cell repertoires in COVID-19. Overall study: COVID-19 samples collected from the United States, Italy and Spain covered acute and convalescent phases. Nucleic acid was either cDNA or gDNA, and it came from T cells, B-cell-depleted T cells, or PBMCs.

As handled by the study authors: Estimated nucleated cell counts came from reference gene primer amplification. Produced via immunoSEQ multiplex PCR; TCRdb's table is partial and in-frame only. V and J calls and clone size follow that table, whereas D and trimming were derived from the DNA. Of 150,000 to 200,000 clones in the sample, roughly 87% were seen once. V lost 2 bases, J lost 1 base, and 9 bases lay in between. CDR1 SGHKS and CDR2 YYEKEE come from the germline V gene (reference sequence). The CDR3 length is 14 residues. The J gene is TRBJ2-5, the V gene TRBV5-5; D unclear. This clonotype was obtained from a woman aged 55 to 70 who had recovered from COVID-19. Input material: peripheral blood. CDR3 DNA sequence: TGTGCCAGCAGCTTCTATGCGCTCCAAGAGACCCAGTACTTC. This codes for CASSFYALQETQYF. The entire variable domain, with the rest obtained from reference TRBV5-5 and TRBJ2-5, is as follows: DAGVTQSPTHLIKTRGQQVTLRCSPISGHKSVSWYQQVLGQGPQFIFQYYEKEERGRGNFPDRFSARQFPNYSSELNVNALLLGDSALYLCASSFYALQETQYFGPGTRLLVL.